A single sample is the source of the 16 T cell receptor beta chains below, sequenced in a study of OX40 agonist ivuxolimab in advanced cancers. Profiling relied on immunoSEQ multiplex PCR, and the TCRdb table lists in-frame clones only, not all of them. Of about 69,000 clones listed, about 85% are singletons. Sequences were derived from CD4+ or CD8+ T cells sorted from blood, sampled in a trial of the OX40 agonist ivuxolimab. The receptor set was obtained from an adult with an advanced solid tumor such as melanoma, head and neck, liver or kidney cancer.

This rearrangement joins TRBV5-5 to TRBJ2-1; D ambiguous. V dropped 6 bases and J dropped 9 bases, with 16 bases sitting between them. Looked up from germline, CDR1 is SGHKS and CDR2 is YYEKEE (reference sequence). The CDR3 is made up of 13 amino acids. The CDR3, as DNA: TGTGCCAGCACCGTGAATCCGAAAGGTGAGCAGTTCTTC. Its translation is CASTVNPKGEQFF.

The rearrangement links TRBV7-8 to TRBJ2-2, with D tentatively TRBD1 (6 bases). The CDR3 length is 15 residues. Trimming took 4 bases from V and 6 from J, leaving 15 bases between them. Germline CDR1 reads SGHVS; CDR2 reads FQNEAQ. The CDR3 region has the DNA TGTGCCAGCAGCTGGGACACGGGTCGCTCCGGGGAGCTGTTTTTT. Its protein product is CASSWDTGRSGELFF.

The chain carries TRBV6-1 and TRBJ1-1; D is possibly TRBD1 (6 bases). This CDR3 has 14 residues. The germline V gene has CDR1 MNHNS and CDR2 SASEGT. The ends were cut back, 1 base at V and 8 bases at J, with 14 bases in the middle. The CDR3 loop is CASSEVGQRLEAFF. Here the CDR3 DNA reads TGTGCCAGCAGTGAAGTAGGACAGAGACTCGAAGCTTTCTTT.

This chain joins TRBV4-2 and TRBJ2-7; TRBD2 matches at 8 bases. The length of the CDR3 is 14 residues. Germline CDR1 reads LGHNA; CDR2 reads YNFKEQ. The V gene end was trimmed by 4 bases and the J gene end by 4 bases; junction bases not matched to a gene: 6. For the CDR3, the DNA is TGTGCCAGCAGCCCGGGACTAGGGGAATACGAGCAGTACTTC. It encodes CASSPGLGEYEQYF.

This chain joins TRBV4-3 and TRBJ2-5, with D perhaps TRBD2 (5 bases). CDR1 LGHNA and CDR2 YSLEER come from the germline V gene. This CDR3 is 14 amino acids long. Trimming removed 4 bases from V and 5 bases from J, with 14 bases in between. CDR3 coding DNA: TGCGCCAGCAGCCGAGGACTCGGGGAGGAGACCCAGTACTTC. Translation gives CASSRGLGEETQYF.

This sequence joins TRBV5-5 and TRBJ2-5; TRBD1 matches 7 bases. V dropped 4 bases and J dropped 5; count of bases not matched to a gene: 2. CDR1 SGHKS and CDR2 YYEKEE come from the germline V gene (reference sequence). The CDR3 has 12 amino acids. The DNA for the CDR3 is TGTGCCAGCAGCGACAGGGCCGAGACCCAGTACTTC. Protein product: CASSDRAETQYF.

The CDR3 DNA follows: TGTGCCAGCAGCTCCCTCACGGCTGGAAATGAGCAGTTCTTC. This encodes CASSSLTAGNEQFF. The chain joins TRBV7-2 to TRBJ2-1; D is unclear. Trimming left V 4 bases short and J 7 bases short, with 14 bases between. Germline CDR1 is SGHTA and CDR2 is FQGNSA. This CDR3 is 14 amino acids long.

This rearrangement joins TRBV15 to TRBJ1-1; D is possibly TRBD1 (6 bases). Germline V gives CDR1 LNHNV, CDR2 YYDKDF (reference sequence). CDR3 length equals 15 residues. The ends were cut back, 2 bases at V and 1 base at J, with 11 bases in the middle. The CDR3: CATSRNRVTNTEAFF. The CDR3 DNA reads TGTGCCACCAGCAGAAACAGGGTTACGAACACTGAAGCTTTCTTT. The full variable domain, in which reference TRBV15 and TRBJ1-1 provide the parts outside the CDR3, is DAMVIQNPRYQVTQFGKPVTLSCSQTLNHNVMYWYQQKSSQAPKLLFHYYDKDFNNEADTPDNFQSRRPNTSFCFLDIRSPGLGDTAMYLCATSRNRVTNTEAFFGQGTRLTVV.

The count of this clone is one. The rearrangement uses TRBV4-1 and TRBJ1-6; possibly TRBD1 for D (6 bases). V lost 1 base, J lost 7 bases, and 14 bases lay in between. CDR3 length: 16 amino acids. Germline-derived CDR1 and CDR2 are MGHRA and YSYEKL. The CDR3 bases are TGCGCCAGCAGCCAAGTCAGGGGCGACCCGAATTCACCCCTCCACTTT. Protein sequence: CASSQVRGDPNSPLHF.

The J gene is TRBJ1-6, the V gene TRBV30; D is possibly TRBD1 (6 bases). In germline, CDR1 is GTSNPN, CDR2 SVGIG (reference sequence). With 4 bases removed from V and 9 bases from J, the gap between germline ends came to 13 bases. The CDR3 is 13 residues long. This CDR3 reads CAWTPGGGSPLHF. CDR3 DNA sequence: TGTGCCTGGACCCCGGGGGGCGGTTCACCCCTCCACTTT. Variable domain in full (rest from reference TRBV30 and TRBJ1-6): SQTIHQWPATLVQPVGSPLSLECTVEGTSNPNLYWYRQAAGRGLQLLFYSVGIGQISSEVPQNLSASRPQDRQFILSSKKLLLSDSGFYLCAWTPGGGSPLHFGNGTRLTVT.

The chain uses TRBV4-3 and TRBJ1-4, with D unresolved. V was cut by 1 base and J by 2 bases, with 14 bases left in between. Germline CDR1 is LGHNA and CDR2 is YSLEER. The CDR3 extends over 17 amino acids. The CDR3 here is CASSQASRVRTNEKLFF. The CDR3 DNA is TGCGCCAGCAGCCAAGCAAGCCGCGTGCGGACTAATGAAAAACTGTTTTTT.

The V call is TRBV15, the J call TRBJ2-7; D possibly corresponds to TRBD1 (7 bases). Germline lookup yields CDR1 LNHNV and CDR2 YYDKDF (reference sequence). There are 16 residues in the CDR3. V lost 0 bases and J 9 bases, leaving 21 bases between the germline ends. The DNA of the CDR3 is TGTGCCACCAGCAGAGATCGGGAGACAGGGCTCTCAGGGCAGTACTTC. Translated: CATSRDRETGLSGQYF.

V and J are TRBV7-9 and TRBJ1-4; 7 nucleotides match TRBD1. Per germline, CDR1 SEHNR and CDR2 FQNEAQ (reference sequence). The CDR3 contains 17 residues. V gave up 5 bases and J gave up 7 bases; unmatched junction bases: 16. This CDR3 reads CASSAPGQTGVSEKLFF. The DNA of the CDR3 is TGTGCCAGCAGCGCACCGGGACAGACGGGGGTTAGTGAAAAACTGTTTTTT.

The chain is built from TRBV18 and TRBJ1-1; D gene unclear. This CDR3 has 13 amino acids. V lost 4 bases, J lost 3 bases, and 9 bases lay in between. Germline-derived CDR1 and CDR2 are KGHSH and LQKENI. The CDR3 DNA is TGTGCCAGCTCACATGGGCAGGACACTGAAGCTTTCTTT. Its translation is CASSHGQDTEAFF. The full variable domain, completed using reference TRBV18 and TRBJ1-1, is NAGVMQNPRHLVRRRGQEARLRCSPMKGHSHVYWYRQLPEEGLKFMVYLQKENIIDESGMPKERFSAEFPKEGPSILRIQQVVRGDSAAYFCASSHGQDTEAFFGQGTRLTVV.

The chain couples TRBV6-5 to TRBJ1-1; D is ambiguous. Germline V gives CDR1 MNHEY, CDR2 SVGAGI. The CDR3 is 13 amino acids. Trimming took 2 bases from V and 1 from J, leaving 5 bases between them. CDR3 DNA: TGTGCCAGCAGTTACGGGCGGAACACTGAAGCTTTCTTT. This encodes CASSYGRNTEAFF.

The chain recombines TRBV28 with TRBJ2-5; tentatively, D is TRBD2 (7 bases). Near its end, the DNA agrees better with TRBJ2-7, so the J call may be wrong. Germline V CDR1 and CDR2: MDHEN, SYDVKM. The CDR3 loop spans 16 amino acids. DNA for the CDR3: TGTGCCAGCAGAAGCGGGACAACCGTAACCTCCTACGAGCAGTACTTC. As protein: CASRSGTTVTSYEQYF.